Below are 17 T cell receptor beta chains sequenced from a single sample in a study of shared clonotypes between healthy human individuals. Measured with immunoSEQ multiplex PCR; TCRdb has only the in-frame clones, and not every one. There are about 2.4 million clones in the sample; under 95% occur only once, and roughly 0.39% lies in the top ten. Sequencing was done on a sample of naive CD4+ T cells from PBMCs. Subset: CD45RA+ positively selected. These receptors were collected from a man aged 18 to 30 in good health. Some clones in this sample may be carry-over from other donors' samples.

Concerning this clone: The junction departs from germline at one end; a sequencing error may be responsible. This CDR3 reads CAGSSRQTSGRLEQYF. In nucleotides, the CDR3 is TGTGCCGGCAGTTCCCGACAGACTAGCGGGAGGCTCGAGCAGTACTTC. The chain joins TRBV28 to TRBJ2-7, with 13 bases matching TRBD2. Germline CDR1 reads MDHEN; CDR2 reads SYDVKM. There are 16 residues in the CDR3.

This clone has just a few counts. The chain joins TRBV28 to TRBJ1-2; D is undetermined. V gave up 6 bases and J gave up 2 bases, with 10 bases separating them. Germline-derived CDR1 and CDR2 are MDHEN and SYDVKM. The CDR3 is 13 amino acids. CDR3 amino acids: CASRQRENYGYTF. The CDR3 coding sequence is TGTGCCAGCAGGCAGAGGGAGAACTATGGCTACACCTTC.

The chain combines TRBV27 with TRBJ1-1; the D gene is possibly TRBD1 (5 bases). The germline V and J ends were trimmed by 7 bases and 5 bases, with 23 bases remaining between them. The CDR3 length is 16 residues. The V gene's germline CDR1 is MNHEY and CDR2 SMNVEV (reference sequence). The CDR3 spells CASTPGRSPGLTEAFF. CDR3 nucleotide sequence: TGTGCCAGCACCCCGGGACGGAGCCCGGGTTTAACTGAAGCTTTCTTT.

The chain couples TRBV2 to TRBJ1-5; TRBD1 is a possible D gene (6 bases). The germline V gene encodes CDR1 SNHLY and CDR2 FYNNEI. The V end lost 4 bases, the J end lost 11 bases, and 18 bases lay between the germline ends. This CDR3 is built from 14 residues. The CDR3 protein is CASSGTAYQGAQHF. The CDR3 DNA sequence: TGTGCCAGCAGTGGGACAGCCTATCAAGGGGCCCAGCATTTT.

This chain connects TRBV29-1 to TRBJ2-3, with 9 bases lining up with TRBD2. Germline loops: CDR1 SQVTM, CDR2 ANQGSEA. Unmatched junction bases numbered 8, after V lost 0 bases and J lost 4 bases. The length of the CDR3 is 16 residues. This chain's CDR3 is CSVEDAGGRAPDTQYF. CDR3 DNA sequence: TGCAGCGTTGAAGACGCGGGCGGGAGGGCCCCAGATACGCAGTATTTT.

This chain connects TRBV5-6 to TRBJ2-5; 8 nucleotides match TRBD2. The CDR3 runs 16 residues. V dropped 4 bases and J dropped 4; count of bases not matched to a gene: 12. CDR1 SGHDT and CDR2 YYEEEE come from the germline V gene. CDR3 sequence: CASSPLAGGLVETQYF. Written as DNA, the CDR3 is TGTGCCAGCAGCCCTCTGGCGGGAGGCCTTGTAGAGACCCAGTACTTC.

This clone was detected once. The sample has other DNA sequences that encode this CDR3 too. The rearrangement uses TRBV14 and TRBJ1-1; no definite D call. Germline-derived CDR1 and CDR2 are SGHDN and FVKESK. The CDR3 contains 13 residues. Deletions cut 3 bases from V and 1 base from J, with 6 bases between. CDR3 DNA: TGTGCCAGCAGCCAGCAAGGGAACACTGAAGCTTTCTTT. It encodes CASSQQGNTEAFF.

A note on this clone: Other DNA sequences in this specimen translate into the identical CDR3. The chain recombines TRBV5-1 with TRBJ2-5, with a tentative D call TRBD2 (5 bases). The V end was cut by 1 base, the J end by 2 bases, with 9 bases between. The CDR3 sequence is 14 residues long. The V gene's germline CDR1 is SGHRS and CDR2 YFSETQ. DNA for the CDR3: TGCGCCAGCAGCTTGCTGACGGGGCAAGAGACCCAGTACTTC. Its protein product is CASSLLTGQETQYF. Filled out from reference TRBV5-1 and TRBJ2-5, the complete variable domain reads KAGVTQTPRYLIKTRGQQVTLSCSPISGHRSVSWYQQTPGQGLQFLFEYFSETQRNKGNFPGRFSGRQFSNSRSEMNVSTLELGDSALYLCASSLLTGQETQYFGPGTRLLVL.

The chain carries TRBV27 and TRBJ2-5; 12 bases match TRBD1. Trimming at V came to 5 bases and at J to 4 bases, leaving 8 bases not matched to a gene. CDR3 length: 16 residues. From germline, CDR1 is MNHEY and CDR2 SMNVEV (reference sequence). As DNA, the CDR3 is TGTGCCAGCAGTCGCCGGGACAGGGGGCACGGAGAGACCCAGTACTTC. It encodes CASSRRDRGHGETQYF.

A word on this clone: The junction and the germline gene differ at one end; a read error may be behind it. CDR3 coding DNA: TGCGCCAGCAGTCAAGGTAGCGGAGTTCAAGAGACCCAGTACTTC. Translating gives CASSQGSGVQETQYF. The gene calls are TRBV4-1 and TRBJ2-5, with D possibly being TRBD2 (6 bases). This CDR3 is 15 amino acids long. Germline-derived CDR1 and CDR2 are MGHRA and YSYEKL.

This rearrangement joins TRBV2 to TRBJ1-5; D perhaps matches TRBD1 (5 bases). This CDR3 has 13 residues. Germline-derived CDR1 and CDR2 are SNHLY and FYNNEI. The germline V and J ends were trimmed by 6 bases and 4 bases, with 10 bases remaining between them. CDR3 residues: CASRRDGNQPQHF. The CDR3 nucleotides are TGTGCCAGCAGGAGGGACGGAAATCAGCCCCAGCATTTT.

CDR3: CAWGSTAGNTIYF. The CDR3 DNA reads as TGTGCCTGGGGCTCGACGGCTGGAAACACCATATATTTT. The rearrangement joins TRBV30 to TRBJ1-3, with D unresolved. CDR3 length equals 13 residues. Trimming pared 5 bases from V and 2 bases from J, leaving 10 bases between. Germline CDR1 and CDR2: GTSNPN and SVGIG (reference sequence).

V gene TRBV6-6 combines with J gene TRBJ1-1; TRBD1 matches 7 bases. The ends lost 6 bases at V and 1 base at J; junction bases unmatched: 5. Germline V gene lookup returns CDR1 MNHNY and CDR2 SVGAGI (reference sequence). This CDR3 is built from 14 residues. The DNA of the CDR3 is TGTGCCAGCAGAGGGACAGCACAGAACACTGAAGCTTTCTTT. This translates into CASRGTAQNTEAFF.

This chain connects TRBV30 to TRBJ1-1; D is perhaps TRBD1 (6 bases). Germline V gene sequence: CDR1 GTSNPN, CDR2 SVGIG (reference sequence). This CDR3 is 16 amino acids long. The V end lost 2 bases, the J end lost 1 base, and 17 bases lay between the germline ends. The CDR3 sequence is CAWSLNSGHRNTEAFF. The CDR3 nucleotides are TGTGCCTGGAGTCTGAACTCGGGACACCGGAACACTGAAGCTTTCTTT.

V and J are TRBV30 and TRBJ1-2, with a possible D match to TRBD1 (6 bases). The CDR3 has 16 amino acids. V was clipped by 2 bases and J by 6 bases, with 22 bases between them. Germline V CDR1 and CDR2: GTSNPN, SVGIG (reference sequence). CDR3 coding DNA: TGTGCCTGGAGTAAATTTTGGGACACCGGAGGGCATGGCTACACCTTC. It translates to CAWSKFWDTGGHGYTF.

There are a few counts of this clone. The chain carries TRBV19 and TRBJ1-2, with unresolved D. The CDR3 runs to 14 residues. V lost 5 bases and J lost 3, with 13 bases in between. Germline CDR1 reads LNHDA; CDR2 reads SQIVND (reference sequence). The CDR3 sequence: CASSPGGRDYGYTF. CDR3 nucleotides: TGTGCCAGTAGTCCCGGAGGTCGAGACTATGGCTACACCTTC.

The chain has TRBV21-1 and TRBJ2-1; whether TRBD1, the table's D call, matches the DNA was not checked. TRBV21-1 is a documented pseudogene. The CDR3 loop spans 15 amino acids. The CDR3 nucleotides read TGTGCCAGTCAGTACTATAACAGGGGGGACAATGAGCAGTTCTTC. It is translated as CASQYYNRGDNEQFF.